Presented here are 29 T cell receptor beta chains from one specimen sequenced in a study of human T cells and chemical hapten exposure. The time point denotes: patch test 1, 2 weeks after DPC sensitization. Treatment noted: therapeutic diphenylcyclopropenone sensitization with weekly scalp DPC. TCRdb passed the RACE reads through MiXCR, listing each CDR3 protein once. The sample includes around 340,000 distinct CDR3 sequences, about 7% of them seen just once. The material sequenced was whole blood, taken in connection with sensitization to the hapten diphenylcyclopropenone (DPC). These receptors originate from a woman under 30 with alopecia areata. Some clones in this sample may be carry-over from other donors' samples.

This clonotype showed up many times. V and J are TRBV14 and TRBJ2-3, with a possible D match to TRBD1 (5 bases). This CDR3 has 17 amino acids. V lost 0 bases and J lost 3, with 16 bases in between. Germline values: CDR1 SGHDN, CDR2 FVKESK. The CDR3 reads CASSQEGKGLRTDTQYF. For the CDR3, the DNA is TGTGCCAGCAGCCAAGAAGGAAAGGGGCTTCGAACAGATACGCAGTATTTT.

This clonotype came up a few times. Here the CDR3 DNA reads TGTGCCAGCAGTACAGACTACCTACAAGAGACCCAGTACTTC. Its protein is CASSTDYLQETQYF. This chain links TRBV7-2 with TRBJ2-5, with a weak D call TRBD2 (5 bases). Trimming removed 6 bases from V and 2 bases from J, with 13 bases in between. The CDR3 is made up of 14 amino acids. Germline V gene data show CDR1 as SGHTA and CDR2 as FQGNSA. Full variable domain (remainder filled in from reference TRBV7-2 and TRBJ2-5): GAGVSQSPSNKVTEKGKDVELRCDPISGHTALYWYRQSLGQGLEFLIYFQGNSAPDKSGLPSDRFSAERTGGSVSTLTIQRTQQEDSAVYLCASSTDYLQETQYFGPGTRLLVL.

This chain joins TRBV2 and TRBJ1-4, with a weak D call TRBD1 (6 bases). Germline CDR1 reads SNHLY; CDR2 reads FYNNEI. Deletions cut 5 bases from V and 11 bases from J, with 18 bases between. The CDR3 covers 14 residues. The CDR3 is CASSLTGSQGKLFF. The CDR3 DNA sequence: TGTGCCAGCAGTTTAACAGGGTCTCAGGGGAAACTGTTTTTT.

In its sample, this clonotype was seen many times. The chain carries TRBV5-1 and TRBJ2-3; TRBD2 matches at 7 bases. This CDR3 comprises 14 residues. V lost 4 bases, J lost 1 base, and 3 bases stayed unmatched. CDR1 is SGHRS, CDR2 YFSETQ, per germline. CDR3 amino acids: CASSSGTGTDTQYF. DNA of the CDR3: TGCGCCAGCAGCAGCGGGACTGGCACAGATACGCAGTATTTT.

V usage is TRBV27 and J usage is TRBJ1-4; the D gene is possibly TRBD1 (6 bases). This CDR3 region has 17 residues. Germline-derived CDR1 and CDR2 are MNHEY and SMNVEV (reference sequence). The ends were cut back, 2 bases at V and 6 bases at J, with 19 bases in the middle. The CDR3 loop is CASSLSPPGGLDEKLFF. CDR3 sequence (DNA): TGTGCCAGCAGTTTAAGCCCTCCGGGGGGCCTCGATGAAAAACTGTTTTTT. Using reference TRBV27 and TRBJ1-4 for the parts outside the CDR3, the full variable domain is EAQVTQNPRYLITVTGKKLTVTCSQNMNHEYMSWYRQDPGLGLRQIYYSMNVEVTDKGDVPEGYKVSRKEKRNFPLILESPSPNQTSLYFCASSLSPPGGLDEKLFFGSGTQLSVL.

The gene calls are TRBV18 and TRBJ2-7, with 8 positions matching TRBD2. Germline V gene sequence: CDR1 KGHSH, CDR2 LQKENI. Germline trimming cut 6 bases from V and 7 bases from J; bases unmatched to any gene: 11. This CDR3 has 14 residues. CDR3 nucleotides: TGTGCCAGCTCCCCGGGGAATAGCGGGGATGAGCAGTACTTC. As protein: CASSPGNSGDEQYF.

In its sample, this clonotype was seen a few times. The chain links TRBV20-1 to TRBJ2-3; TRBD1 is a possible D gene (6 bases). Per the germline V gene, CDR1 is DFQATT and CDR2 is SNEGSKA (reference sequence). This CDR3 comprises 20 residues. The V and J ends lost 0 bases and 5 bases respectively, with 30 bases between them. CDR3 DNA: TGCAGTGCTAGAGATTTCAAAGTGGGGGCAGGGATGAAAATGAAAGATACGCAGTATTTT. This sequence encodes CSARDFKVGAGMKMKDTQYF.

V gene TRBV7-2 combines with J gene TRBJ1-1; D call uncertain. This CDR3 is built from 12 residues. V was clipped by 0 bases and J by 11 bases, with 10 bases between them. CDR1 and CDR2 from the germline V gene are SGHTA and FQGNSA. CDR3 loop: CASSLAGGSAFF. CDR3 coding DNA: TGTGCCAGCAGCTTAGCAGGAGGTTCGGCTTTCTTT.

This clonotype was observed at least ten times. The CDR3 sequence is CASSFSDSNGNTIYF. The CDR3 DNA follows: TGTGCCAGCAGTTTCTCTGACAGCAATGGAAACACCATATATTTT. V gene TRBV12-3 or TRBV12-4 combines with J gene TRBJ1-3; perhaps TRBD1 as D (5 bases). Trimming stripped 3 bases from V and 3 bases from J, with 12 bases between. This CDR3 is built from 15 residues.

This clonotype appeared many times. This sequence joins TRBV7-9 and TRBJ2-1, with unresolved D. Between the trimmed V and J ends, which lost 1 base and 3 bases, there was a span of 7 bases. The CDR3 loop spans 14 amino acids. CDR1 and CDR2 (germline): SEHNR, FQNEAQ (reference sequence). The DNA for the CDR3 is TGTGCCAGCAGCTTAGAAGTCAGCTACAATGAGCAGTTCTTC. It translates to CASSLEVSYNEQFF. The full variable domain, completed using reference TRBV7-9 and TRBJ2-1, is DTGVSQNPRHKITKRGQNVTFRCDPISEHNRLYWYRQTLGQGPEFLTYFQNEAQLEKSRLLSDRFSAERPKGSFSTLEIQRTEQGDSAMYLCASSLEVSYNEQFFGPGTRLTVL.

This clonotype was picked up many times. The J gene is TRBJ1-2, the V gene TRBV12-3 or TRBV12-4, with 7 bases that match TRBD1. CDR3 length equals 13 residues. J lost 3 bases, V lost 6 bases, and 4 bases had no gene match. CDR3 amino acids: CASRTQGDYGYTF. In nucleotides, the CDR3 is TGTGCCAGCAGGACTCAGGGGGACTATGGCTACACCTTC.

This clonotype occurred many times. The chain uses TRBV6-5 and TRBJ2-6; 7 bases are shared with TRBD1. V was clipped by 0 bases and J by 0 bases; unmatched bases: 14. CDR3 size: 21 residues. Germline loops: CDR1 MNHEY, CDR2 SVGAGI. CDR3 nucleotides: TGTGCCAGCAGTTACTCGACGACAGGGCCCCGATTTTCCTCTGGGGCCAACGTCCTGACTTTC. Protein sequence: CASSYSTTGPRFSSGANVLTF.

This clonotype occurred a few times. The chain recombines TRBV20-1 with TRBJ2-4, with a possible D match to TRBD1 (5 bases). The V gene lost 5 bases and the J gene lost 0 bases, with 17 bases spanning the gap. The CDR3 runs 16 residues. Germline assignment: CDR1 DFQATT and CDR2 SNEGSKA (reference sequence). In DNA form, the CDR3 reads TGCAGTGCTGGGGCTCGAGCAGATTTAGCCAAAAACATTCAGTACTTC. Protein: CSAGARADLAKNIQYF.

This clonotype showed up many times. The chain's CDR3 is CASSQGQGKKANYGYTF. In DNA, the CDR3 is TGCGCCAGCAGCCAAGGACAGGGGAAAAAAGCTAACTATGGCTACACCTTC. The chain combines TRBV4-3 with TRBJ1-2; TRBD1 aligns across 8 bases. V was clipped by 1 base and J by 0 bases; unmatched bases: 7. CDR3 length: 17 amino acids. CDR1 and CDR2 (germline): LGHNA, YSLEER.

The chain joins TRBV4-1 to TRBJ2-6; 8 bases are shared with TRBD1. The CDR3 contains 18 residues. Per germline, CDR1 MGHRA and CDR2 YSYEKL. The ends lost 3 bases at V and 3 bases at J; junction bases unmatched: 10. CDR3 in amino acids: CASSQGDRYHGGANVLTF. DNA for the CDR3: TGCGCCAGCAGCCAGGGGGACAGGTACCATGGTGGGGCCAACGTCCTGACTTTC.

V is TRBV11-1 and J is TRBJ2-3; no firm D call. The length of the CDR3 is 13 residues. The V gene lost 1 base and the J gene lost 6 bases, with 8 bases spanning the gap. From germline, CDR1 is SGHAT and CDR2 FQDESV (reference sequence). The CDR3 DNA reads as TGTGCCAGCAGCTTAGTTCGCATCGATACGCAGTATTTT. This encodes CASSLVRIDTQYF.

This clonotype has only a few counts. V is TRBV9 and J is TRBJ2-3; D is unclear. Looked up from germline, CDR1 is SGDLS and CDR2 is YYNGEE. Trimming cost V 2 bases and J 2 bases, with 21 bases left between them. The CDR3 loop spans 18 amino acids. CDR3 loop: CASSVGLDGLPPTDTQYF. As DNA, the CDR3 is TGTGCCAGCAGCGTCGGTCTCGACGGCCTACCCCCCACAGATACGCAGTATTTT.

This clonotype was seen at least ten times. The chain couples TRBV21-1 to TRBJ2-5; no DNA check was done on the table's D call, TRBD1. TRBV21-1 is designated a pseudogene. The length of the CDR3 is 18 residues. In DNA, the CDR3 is TGTGCCAGCAGCAAAGCGACGAAAGAACAGGCGCTCCAAGAGACCCAGTACTTC. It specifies CASSKATKEQALQETQYF.

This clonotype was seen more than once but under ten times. CDR3 in amino acids: CASSQEGRESNEQFF. Written as DNA, the CDR3 is TGCGCCAGCAGCCAAGAGGGGCGGGAAAGCAATGAGCAGTTCTTC. The chain is built from TRBV4-3 and TRBJ2-1, with D perhaps TRBD2 (6 bases). CDR1 and CDR2 (germline): LGHNA, YSLEER. The CDR3 totals 15 residues. Deletions cut 0 bases from V and 6 bases from J, with 12 bases between.

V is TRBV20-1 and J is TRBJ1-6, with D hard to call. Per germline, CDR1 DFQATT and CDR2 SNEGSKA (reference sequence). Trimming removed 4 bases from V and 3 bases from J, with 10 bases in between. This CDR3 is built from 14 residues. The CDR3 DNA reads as TGCAGTGCTACCCGGGAATTCTATAATTCACCCCTCCACTTT. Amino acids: CSATREFYNSPLHF.

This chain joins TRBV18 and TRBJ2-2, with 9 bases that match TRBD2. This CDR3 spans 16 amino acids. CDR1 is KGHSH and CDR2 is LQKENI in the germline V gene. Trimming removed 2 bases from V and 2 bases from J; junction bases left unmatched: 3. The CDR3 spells CASSPASGTNTGELFF. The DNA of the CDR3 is TGTGCCAGCTCACCAGCTAGCGGGACTAACACCGGGGAGCTGTTTTTT.

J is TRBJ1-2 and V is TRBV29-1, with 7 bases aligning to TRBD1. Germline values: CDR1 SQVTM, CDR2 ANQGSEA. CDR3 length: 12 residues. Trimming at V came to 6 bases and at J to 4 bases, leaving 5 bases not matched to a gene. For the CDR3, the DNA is TGCAGCGTCGAACAGGGGTTCTATGGCTACACCTTC. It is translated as CSVEQGFYGYTF.

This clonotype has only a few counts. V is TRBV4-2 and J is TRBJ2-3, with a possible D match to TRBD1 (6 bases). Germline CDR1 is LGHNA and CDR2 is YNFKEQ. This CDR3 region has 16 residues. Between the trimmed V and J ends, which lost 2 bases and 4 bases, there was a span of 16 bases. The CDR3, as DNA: TGTGCCAGCAGCCAACGAGGTGAGGGGGTTCCAGATACGCAGTATTTT. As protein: CASSQRGEGVPDTQYF.

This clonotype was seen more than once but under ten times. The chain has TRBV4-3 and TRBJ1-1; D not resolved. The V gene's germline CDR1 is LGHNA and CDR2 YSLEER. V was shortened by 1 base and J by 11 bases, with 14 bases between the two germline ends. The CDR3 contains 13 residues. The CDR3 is CASSQVEGPAAFF. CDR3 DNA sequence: TGCGCCAGCAGCCAAGTTGAGGGTCCCGCGGCTTTCTTT.

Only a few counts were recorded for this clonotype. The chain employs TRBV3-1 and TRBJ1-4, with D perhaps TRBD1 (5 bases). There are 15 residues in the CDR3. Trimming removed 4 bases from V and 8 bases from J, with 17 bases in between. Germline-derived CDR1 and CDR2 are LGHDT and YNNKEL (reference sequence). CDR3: CASSPLSGVGEKLFF. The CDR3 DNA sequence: TGTGCCAGCAGCCCTCTTTCGGGGGTCGGGGAAAAACTGTTTTTT.

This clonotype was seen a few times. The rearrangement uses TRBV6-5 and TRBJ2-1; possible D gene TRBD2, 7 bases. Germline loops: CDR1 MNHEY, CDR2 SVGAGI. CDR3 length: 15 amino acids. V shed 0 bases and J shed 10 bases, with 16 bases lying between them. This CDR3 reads CASSYSWGGANEQFF. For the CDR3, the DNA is TGTGCCAGCAGTTACTCTTGGGGGGGGGCAAACGAGCAGTTCTTC.

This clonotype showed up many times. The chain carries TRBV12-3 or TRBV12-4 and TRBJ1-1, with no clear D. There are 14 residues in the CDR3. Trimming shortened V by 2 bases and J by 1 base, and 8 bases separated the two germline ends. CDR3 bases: TGTGCCAGCAGTTTACGCAGGCAGAACACTGAAGCTTTCTTT. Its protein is CASSLRRQNTEAFF.

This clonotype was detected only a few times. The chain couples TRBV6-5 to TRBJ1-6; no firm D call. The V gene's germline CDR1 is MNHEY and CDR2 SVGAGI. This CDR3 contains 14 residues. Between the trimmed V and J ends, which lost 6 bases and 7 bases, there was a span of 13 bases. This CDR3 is CASRRAGANSPLHF. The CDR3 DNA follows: TGTGCCAGCAGACGAGCGGGTGCCAATTCACCCCTCCACTTT.

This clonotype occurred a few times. The chain's CDR3 is CASSPGSTSQPQHF. The CDR3 nucleotides are TGTGCCAGCAGTCCCGGGTCCACGTCTCAGCCCCAGCATTTT. The chain combines TRBV6-2 or TRBV6-3 with TRBJ1-5; D not certain. The CDR3 contains 14 residues. From germline, CDR1 is MNHEY and CDR2 SVGEGT. V was trimmed by 5 bases and J by 6 bases, leaving 14 bases between them.